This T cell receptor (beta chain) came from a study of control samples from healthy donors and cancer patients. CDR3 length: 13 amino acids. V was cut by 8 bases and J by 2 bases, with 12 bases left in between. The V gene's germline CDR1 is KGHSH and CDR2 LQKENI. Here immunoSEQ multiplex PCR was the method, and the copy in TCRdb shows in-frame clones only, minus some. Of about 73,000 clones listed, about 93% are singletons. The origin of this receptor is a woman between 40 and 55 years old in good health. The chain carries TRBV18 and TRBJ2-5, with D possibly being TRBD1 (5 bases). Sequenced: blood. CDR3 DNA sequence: TGTGCCAGCCATCAGGGTTCACAAGAGACCCAGTACTTC. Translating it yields CASHQGSQETQYF. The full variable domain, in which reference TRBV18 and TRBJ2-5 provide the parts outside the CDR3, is NAGVMQNPRHLVRRRGQEARLRCSPMKGHSHVYWYRQLPEEGLKFMVYLQKENIIDESGMPKERFSAEFPKEGPSILRIQQVVRGDSAAYFCASHQGSQETQYFGPGTRLLVL.